This TCR beta chain stems from a study of blood T cells in healthy people across ages. The study, taken as a whole, reports: Observed TCR beta diversity showed a strong correlation with the percentage of naive T cells as measured by flow cytometry. Aged donors had fewer naive CD4+ cells and lower diversity than long-lived donors. Across the age range, TCR beta diversity per million T cells fell in a roughly linear way.

This clonotype appeared a single time. Its antigen is as yet unknown. A J-beta primer mix and a sample-barcoded 5' primer were used in a second PCR of about 7 to 12 cycles. TCRdb itself ran the 5' RACE reads through MiXCR, one entry per CDR3 protein. The data show more than 700,000 distinct CDR3 sequences, 46% seen once. Germline-derived CDR1 and CDR2 are SGHRS and YFSETQ. With V trimmed by 4 bases and J by 2 bases, 6 bases remained unmatched. The CDR3 totals 16 residues. This chain connects TRBV5-1 to TRBJ2-2; 9 bases agree with TRBD1. Sample: blood. This clonotype originated in a man at least 80 years old in good health. In nucleotides, the CDR3 is TGCGCCAGCAGCACAACAGGGGGCGCTAACACCGGGGAGCTGTTTTTT. It yields the protein CASSTTGGANTGELFF.